One and the same sample provided the 32 T cell receptor beta chains below, sequenced in a study of T cell responses to AZD1222 COVID-19 vaccine. Some clones are missing from TCRdb's copy, which holds only in-frame ones; the method was immunoSEQ multiplex PCR. The sample records 85,000 to 120,000 clones, 85% to 90% being singletons. The sample consisted of peripheral blood, taken on day 0 of AZD1222 vaccination. These receptors were collected from an adult in good health.

The V and J genes are TRBV20-1 and TRBJ1-3; D is uncertain. The V end was cut by 3 bases, the J end by 4 bases, with 10 bases between. Per the germline V gene, CDR1 is DFQATT and CDR2 is SNEGSKA (reference sequence). This CDR3 is built from 13 residues. The CDR3, as DNA: TGCAGTGCTAGTCGGGGAGAAGGAAACACCATATATTTT. Translation gives CSASRGEGNTIYF.

CDR3: CASSYGGLAGGRVGELFF. DNA for the CDR3: TGTGCCAGCAGTTACGGGGGACTAGCGGGAGGAAGGGTCGGGGAGCTGTTTTTT. The gene calls are TRBV27 and TRBJ2-2, with 15 bases lining up with TRBD2. From germline, CDR1 is MNHEY and CDR2 SMNVEV (reference sequence). The V segment lost 4 bases and the J segment 7 bases; nucleotides outside the gene matches: 10. The CDR3 runs 18 residues.

The CDR3 DNA reads TGTGCCAGCACCAGGGGGGTAGGAGAGCAGTTCTTC. As protein: CASTRGVGEQFF. The chain is built from TRBV12-3 or TRBV12-4 and TRBJ2-1; perhaps TRBD1 as D (7 bases). This CDR3 is 12 amino acids long. The V end was cut by 7 bases, the J end by 10 bases, with 14 bases between.

The gene calls are TRBV28 and TRBJ2-1; D perhaps matches TRBD2 (6 bases). V lost 8 bases and J lost 0, with 11 bases in between. Germline CDR1 and CDR2: MDHEN and SYDVKM. The CDR3 covers 14 residues. In DNA form, the CDR3 reads TGTGCCAGCCGACCTAGCGTCTCCTACAATGAGCAGTTCTTC. This encodes CASRPSVSYNEQFF. Full variable domain (outside the CDR3, taken from reference TRBV28 and TRBJ2-1): DVKVTQSSRYLVKRTGEKVFLECVQDMDHENMFWYRQDPGLGLRLIYFSYDVKMKEKGDIPEGYSVSREKKERFSLILESASTNQTSMYLCASRPSVSYNEQFFGPGTRLTVL.

This chain links TRBV2 with TRBJ1-4; weak D call: TRBD1 (6 bases). V was shortened by 7 bases and J by 2 bases, with 14 bases between the two germline ends. This CDR3 region has 15 residues. Germline loops: CDR1 SNHLY, CDR2 FYNNEI. The DNA of the CDR3 is TGTGCCAGCAACCTCCAGGGGCGGACTAATGAAAAACTGTTTTTT. It codes for CASNLQGRTNEKLFF.

This clone was detected once. The rearrangement uses TRBV3-1 (or the pseudogene TRBV3-2) and TRBJ1-5; TRBD1 agrees at 8 bases. CDR3 length: 14 amino acids. Trimming at V came to 5 bases and at J to 7 bases, leaving 7 bases not matched to a gene. Germline V gene data show CDR1 as LGHDT and CDR2 as YNNKEL (reference sequence). The CDR3, as DNA: TGTGCCAGCAGCTACGGACAGGGAGGACAGCCCCAGCATTTT. Translating it yields CASSYGQGGQPQHF.

This chain joins TRBV12-3 or TRBV12-4 and TRBJ1-3; D unclear. The CDR3 is 13 residues long. Trimming took 3 bases from V and 4 from J, leaving 7 bases between them. As DNA, the CDR3 is TGTGCCAGCAGTTTCGGGCTGGGAAACACCATATATTTT. This translates into CASSFGLGNTIYF.

This chain uses TRBV29-1 with TRBJ1-5; TRBD1 matches at 7 bases. The CDR3 has 13 residues. Per the germline V gene, CDR1 is SQVTM and CDR2 is ANQGSEA. The CDR3 bases are TGCAGTACAAGGGACAGCACCAATCAGCCCCAGCATTTT. It is translated as CSTRDSTNQPQHF. The variable domain in full, completed from reference TRBV29-1 and TRBJ1-5, reads SAVISQKPSRDICQRGTSLTIQCQVDSQVTMMFWYRQQPGQSLTLIATANQGSEATYESGFVIDKFPISRPNLTFSTLTVSNMSPEDSSIYLCSTRDSTNQPQHFGDGTRLSIL.

The chain has TRBV5-1 and TRBJ2-2, with 7 bases matching TRBD1. Germline-derived CDR1 and CDR2 are SGHRS and YFSETQ. V shed 3 bases and J 5 bases; nucleotides not matched to a gene: 7. The CDR3 loop spans 15 amino acids. In DNA, the CDR3 is TGCGCCAGCAGCTCGACAGGGAGTATAACCGGGGAGCTGTTTTTT. It yields the protein CASSSTGSITGELFF.

V gene TRBV9 combines with J gene TRBJ2-2; possible D gene TRBD1, 6 bases. Germline CDR1 reads SGDLS; CDR2 reads YYNGEE. V lost 3 bases, J lost 5 bases, and 8 bases lay in between. This CDR3 contains 13 residues. CDR3 bases: TGTGCCAGCAGCGGAGGGGGAACCGGGGAGCTGTTTTTT. Translation: CASSGGGTGELFF.

The CDR3 coding sequence is TGTGCCATCAGTGAAACCCGGGACTACGGGAATGAAAAACTGTTTTTT. Protein: CAISETRDYGNEKLFF. The rearrangement links TRBV10-3 to TRBJ1-4, with D possibly matching TRBD1 (5 bases). This CDR3 region has 16 residues. V shed 3 bases and J shed 5 bases, with 16 bases lying between them. Germline V gene sequence: CDR1 ENHRY, CDR2 SYGVKD.

The chain has TRBV6-5 and TRBJ1-5, with D maybe TRBD1 (5 bases). Germline loops: CDR1 MNHEY, CDR2 SVGAGI. The V end lost 8 bases, the J end lost 1 base, and 9 bases lay between the germline ends. The CDR3 totals 13 residues. CDR3 DNA: TGTGCCAGCGCAGGGCAAAGCAATCAGCCCCAGCATTTT. The encoded protein is CASAGQSNQPQHF.

The chain joins TRBV23-1 to TRBJ2-1; tentatively, D is TRBD2 (6 bases). TRBV23-1 is labeled an ORF, and its function is uncertain. V shed 3 bases and J shed 8 bases, with 17 bases lying between them. CDR3 size: 15 residues. CDR3 nucleotides: TGCGCCAGCAGTCACCACACGGGCGGGGAAGATGAGCAGTTCTTC. Translating gives CASSHHTGGEDEQFF.

V usage is TRBV9 and J usage is TRBJ1-2; 7 bases map to TRBD1. The CDR3 is 14 residues long. The V gene end was trimmed by 0 bases and the J gene end by 7 bases; junction bases not matched to a gene: 6. Germline CDR1 reads SGDLS; CDR2 reads YYNGEE. The CDR3 DNA reads TGTGCCAGCAGCGTAGAACAGGGGCGGGGTGGCTACACCTTC. This codes for CASSVEQGRGGYTF.

The chain links TRBV11-2 to TRBJ1-2, with TRBD1 matching over 7 bases. CDR1 and CDR2 from the germline V gene are SGHAT and FQNNGV. The CDR3 is made up of 18 amino acids. V was clipped by 2 bases and J by 3 bases; unmatched bases: 15. This CDR3 reads CASSLLLQGREWDYGYTF. The DNA for the CDR3 is TGTGCCAGCAGCTTATTGTTACAGGGGAGGGAGTGGGACTATGGCTACACCTTC. Full variable domain (remainder filled in from reference TRBV11-2 and TRBJ1-2): EAGVAQSPRYKIIEKRQSVAFWCNPISGHATLYWYQQILGQGPKLLIQFQNNGVVDDSQLPKDRFSAERLKGVDSTLKIQPAKLEDSAVYLCASSLLLQGREWDYGYTFGSGTRLTVV.

The chain carries TRBV10-3 and TRBJ2-5; 14 positions match TRBD2. The length of the CDR3 is 17 residues. Germline CDR1 and CDR2: ENHRY and SYGVKD. V shed 6 bases, J shed 4 bases, and the junction held 10 bases outside the gene matches. The CDR3 spells CAIRPGLAGVIGETQYF. The CDR3 nucleotides are TGTGCCATCAGACCGGGACTAGCGGGAGTCATCGGAGAGACCCAGTACTTC.

This sequence joins TRBV16 and TRBJ2-7; D possibly corresponds to TRBD2 (6 bases). V lost 4 bases to trimming and J lost 4 bases, with 8 bases between them. Germline CDR1 KGHSY, CDR2 FQNENV. This CDR3 is built from 12 residues. In DNA, the CDR3 is TGTGCCAGCAGCCTACGGGGGTACGAGCAGTACTTC. Its translation is CASSLRGYEQYF.

DNA for the CDR3: TGTGCCAGCAGTGTCGGACAGTCCCGGTGCACCTTC. Translating it yields CASSVGQSRCTF. V is TRBV25-1 and J is TRBJ1-2, with D perhaps matching TRBD1 (6 bases). The CDR3 contains 12 residues. Trimming took off 4 bases at V and 13 bases at J, with 16 bases between the two ends. Germline V gene data show CDR1 as MGHDK and CDR2 as SYGVNS.

This clone has a handful of counts. This rearrangement joins TRBV19 to TRBJ1-1; D is undetermined. The CDR3 consists of 14 residues. Germline CDR1 is LNHDA and CDR2 is SQIVND (reference sequence). V was shortened by 7 bases and J by 3 bases, with 15 bases between the two germline ends. The CDR3 here is CASTPTEWYTEAFF. The DNA for the CDR3 is TGTGCCAGTACCCCGACGGAGTGGTACACTGAAGCTTTCTTT.

The chain combines TRBV13 with TRBJ2-1; 11 nucleotides match TRBD2. Germline trimming cut 4 bases from V and 1 base from J; bases unmatched to any gene: 6. Per the germline V gene, CDR1 is PRHDT and CDR2 is FYEKMQ (reference sequence). The CDR3 contains 17 residues. The CDR3 region has the DNA TGTGCCAGCAGCTCGAGACTAGCGGGAAGGTCCTACAATGAGCAGTTCTTC. It is translated as CASSSRLAGRSYNEQFF. Variable domain in full (rest from reference TRBV13 and TRBJ2-1): AAGVIQSPRHLIKEKRETATLKCYPIPRHDTVYWYQQGPGQDPQFLISFYEKMQSDKGSIPDRFSAQQFSDYHSELNMSSLELGDSALYFCASSSRLAGRSYNEQFFGPGTRLTVL.

This clone was picked up a small number of times. The V and J genes are TRBV27 and TRBJ1-2; D is possibly TRBD1 (6 bases). The germline gives CDR1 MNHEY, CDR2 SMNVEV (reference sequence). The CDR3 length is 13 residues. V was pared by 3 bases and J by 7 bases, with 12 bases between. CDR3 in DNA: TGTGCCAGCAGTTTCTCGGCAGGGGCTGGCTACACCTTC. Translation gives CASSFSAGAGYTF.

For the CDR3, the DNA is TGTGCCAGCAGCTGGGGGACTCTCACCGGGGAGCTGTTTTTT. This sequence encodes CASSWGTLTGELFF. J is TRBJ2-2 and V is TRBV7-2; possibly TRBD2 for D (6 bases). The CDR3 spans 14 residues. V was pared by 4 bases and J by 4 bases, with 10 bases between. CDR1 is SGHTA and CDR2 is FQGNSA in the germline V gene.

Points on this clone: Other DNA sequences in this specimen translate into the identical CDR3. The CDR3 here is CASSRQGTSYGYTF. Written as DNA, the CDR3 is TGTGCCAGCAGCCGACAGGGCACCTCCTATGGCTACACCTTC. This rearrangement joins TRBV19 to TRBJ1-2, with TRBD1 matching over 7 bases. From germline, CDR1 is LNHDA and CDR2 SQIVND (reference sequence). Trimming cost V 9 bases and J 4 bases; bases outside gene matches: 11. The CDR3 is 14 amino acids.

This chain connects TRBV21-1 to TRBJ2-1. TRBV21-1 is a pseudogene locus. This CDR3 region has 11 residues. The CDR3 region is CASSKGNEQFF. CDR3 in DNA: TGTGCCAGCAGCAAAGGGAATGAGCAGTTCTTC.

The rearrangement links TRBV7-3 to TRBJ2-3; D unresolved. Germline assignment: CDR1 SGHTA and CDR2 FQGTGA. The CDR3 loop spans 14 amino acids. Trimming removed 2 bases from V and 4 bases from J, with 10 bases in between. CDR3 loop: CASSLGIGPDTQYF. In DNA, the CDR3 is TGTGCCAGCAGCTTAGGGATCGGCCCAGATACGCAGTATTTT. Full variable domain (missing parts from reference TRBV7-3 and TRBJ2-3): GAGVSQTPSNKVTEKGKYVELRCDPISGHTALYWYRQSLGQGPEFLIYFQGTGAADDSGLPNDRFFAVRPEGSVSTLKIQRTERGDSAVYLCASSLGIGPDTQYFGPGTRLTVL.

The chain has TRBV6-1 and TRBJ1-5, with unresolved D. This CDR3 is built from 14 residues. The germline CDR1 and CDR2 sequences are MNHNS and SASEGT. Deletions cut 0 bases from V and 6 bases from J, with 9 bases between. The CDR3 is CASSEAQRGQPQHF. For the CDR3, the DNA is TGTGCCAGCAGTGAAGCGCAGAGAGGTCAGCCCCAGCATTTT.

The chain links TRBV7-2 to TRBJ2-1, with D unclear. Germline CDR1 and CDR2: SGHTA and FQGNSA. With 1 base removed from V and 4 bases from J, the gap between germline ends came to 8 bases. CDR3 length: 14 amino acids. The DNA for the CDR3 is TGTGCCAGCAGCTTAGTTGGGGTGTACAATGAGCAGTTCTTC. It encodes CASSLVGVYNEQFF.

The rearrangement uses TRBV4-1 and TRBJ2-2; D is possibly TRBD2 (5 bases). This CDR3 spans 15 amino acids. Between the trimmed V and J ends, which lost 0 bases and 6 bases, there was a span of 11 bases. Germline V lookup: CDR1 MGHRA, CDR2 YSYEKL. The CDR3 DNA reads as TGCGCCAGCAGCCAAGATAGGAGGTCGGCCGGGGAGCTGTTTTTT. Its protein product is CASSQDRRSAGELFF.

The chain recombines TRBV27 with TRBJ2-7; unclear D gene. V lost 3 bases to trimming and J lost 3 bases, with 12 bases between them. Germline CDR1 reads MNHEY; CDR2 reads SMNVEV (reference sequence). CDR3 size: 14 residues. The CDR3 DNA is TGTGCCAGCAGTTTTTCTCCACTTCTCTACGAGCAGTACTTC. It encodes CASSFSPLLYEQYF.

The chain couples TRBV6-2 or TRBV6-3 to TRBJ1-2; unclear D gene. The CDR3 is 14 residues long. Germline assignment: CDR1 MNHEY and CDR2 SVGEGT. Trimming pared 0 bases from V and 5 bases from J, leaving 10 bases between. The CDR3 region is CASSYSVDGYGYTF. In DNA form, the CDR3 reads TGTGCCAGCAGTTACTCTGTGGACGGTTATGGCTACACCTTC.

The rearrangement joins TRBV14 to TRBJ2-5, with 7 bases lining up with TRBD1. Germline V CDR1 and CDR2: SGHDN, FVKESK. Trimming removed 2 bases from V and 1 base from J; junction bases left unmatched: 4. The length of the CDR3 is 15 residues. The CDR3 region is CASSQLGQAQETQYF. The CDR3 DNA follows: TGTGCCAGCAGCCAACTCGGACAGGCCCAAGAGACCCAGTACTTC.

The chain couples TRBV5-1 to TRBJ2-1; D unclear. Germline assignment: CDR1 SGHRS and CDR2 YFSETQ. The V end lost 4 bases, the J end lost 6 bases, and 8 bases lay between the germline ends. This CDR3 comprises 12 residues. The CDR3 here is CASSPPSNEQFF. The CDR3 DNA is TGCGCCAGCAGCCCACCCTCCAATGAGCAGTTCTTC.